The clone carrying this T cell receptor beta chain has at least ten counts. The antigen is undetermined. TCRdb reprocessed the 5' RACE reads via MiXCR and lists one record per CDR3 protein. The sample records about 170,000 distinct CDR3 sequences, around 10% being singletons. Germline CDR1 SGHDT, CDR2 YYEEEE. CDR3 length: 15 amino acids. The V gene lost 0 bases and the J gene lost 3 bases, with 7 bases spanning the gap. This sample stems from a study of T cells after yellow fever vaccination. Findings and limits, study-wide: Primary-vaccination clones mostly resurfaced post-booster (96% CD4, approximately 90% CD8).

This clonotype was obtained from a man younger than 30 who received the YFV17D yellow fever vaccine. Material: CD8+ T cells sorted from PBMCs, obtained 15 days after the yellow fever booster vaccination. V is TRBV5-6 and J is TRBJ1-6; D is uncertain. CDR3 residues: CASSLDGFYNSPLHF. The CDR3 bases are TGTGCCAGCAGCTTGGACGGGTTCTATAATTCACCCCTCCACTTT.